This TCR beta chain derives from a study of spatial heterogeneity in lung cancer. Study overall: Each time, sequencing found more beta-chain sequences than alpha-chain sequences. Overall study results and limits: Ubiquitous and regional nonsynonymous mutation counts were tracked by ubiquitous and regional expanded TCR counts, respectively. The study found that expanded intratumoral alpha and beta TCR counts tracked tumor mutation counts.

Deletions cut 5 bases from V and 7 bases from J, with 14 bases between. This CDR3 spans 12 amino acids. CDR1 and CDR2 (germline): GTSNPN, SVGIG (reference sequence). Time point indicated: sample taken at primary tumor resection. The study sequenced unsorted whole RNA from tumor, nontumor lung or frozen PBMC. Each TCR cDNA molecule carried a unique molecular identifier. TCRdb ran MiXCR on the 5' RACE reads and lists one entry per CDR3 protein. In the table there are 3,300 or so distinct CDR3 sequences, around 8.1% of which are singletons. This clonotype is medium-sized within its sample. Its antigen remains unknown.

The sample here was lung tumor tissue, taken at surgery. The TCR originated in a male donor with early-stage non-small cell lung cancer. The V gene is TRBV30, the J gene TRBJ2-5, with D perhaps matching TRBD2 (5 bases). The CDR3 protein is CAWEAGGRTQYF. CDR3 DNA sequence: TGTGCCTGGGAGGCAGGAGGAAGGACCCAGTACTTC.